This record covers a single T cell receptor beta chain. The target of this receptor is not known. There are no base qualities to consult, and no much larger clone falls within one base. Patients with autoimmune disease history or receiving systemic immunosuppression were excluded from the trial. Peripheral blood for TCR sequencing was collected from all dose cohorts at baseline, on cycle 4 day 1, and on cycle 7 day 1. Samples came from an open-label, multicenter, first-in-human phase I dose-escalation trial of ivuxolimab. The trial enrolled adults with locally advanced or metastatic head and neck squamous cell, hepatocellular, melanoma or renal cell carcinoma. Before TCR sequencing, CD4+ T cells and CD8+ T cells from peripheral blood were sorted into separate populations. These data belong to a study of OX40 agonist ivuxolimab in advanced cancers. Background on the whole study: Ivuxolimab was an agonistic, fully human IgG2 monoclonal antibody directed against OX40 (CD134), a costimulatory receptor. Intravenous ivuxolimab was administered to patients every 2 weeks at six dose levels: 0.01, 0.1, 0.3, 1.5, 3 and 10 mg/kg. Of the approximately 53 patients in dose escalation, 19 had hepatocellular carcinoma, some 15 had melanoma, 9 had renal cell carcinoma and 9 had head and neck cancer. A male proportion of roughly 80% and a mean age of 60 years, ranging from roughly 23 to 85, were recorded for the dose-escalation cohort. Prior anti-PD-1, anti-PD-L1 or anti-CTLA-4 therapy was permitted, and checkpoint inhibitors had been received by roughly two fifths of dose-escalation patients. Three dose-escalation patients achieved partial responses, one with hepatocellular carcinoma and two with cutaneous melanoma. The point of sequencing TCRbeta in the periphery was to test whether ivuxolimab changed TCR sequence diversity and drove clonal T-cell expansion. The monotherapy dose-escalation portion (N ≈ 50 patients) of the phase I ivuxolimab trial is reported in the paper. Results the study describes overall, beyond this receptor: Low levels of normalized T-cell clonal expansion were also seen in some patients who did not respond. At doses of 0.1 to 3.0 mg/kg, clonal expansion of both CD4+ and CD8+ T cells in blood was seen between baseline and week 6. After ivuxolimab, more expanded clones were found on average in CD8+ T cells than in CD4+ T cells. In the 0.1-3.0 mg/kg groups, partial responders had among the lowest normalized peripheral clonal expansion, particularly in CD8+ T cells. The antigen specificity of the peripheral T cells that underwent clonal expansion was not determined.

For sequencing of the TCRbeta CDR3 region, genomic DNA was extracted from the sorted cells. TCRbeta CDR3 regions were sequenced using the immunoSEQ Assay. TCRdb took over this immuneACCESS table, retaining in-frame rearrangements with V and J assigned. Such tables are incomplete; in checked studies, under half of the missing clones stem from an unresolved V gene, and the remainder is unexplained. The sample table shows approximately 11,000 clones, and more than 60% are seen once. Approximately 15% of the sample is held by the ten biggest clonotypes. The germline V gene (reference sequence) supplies CDR1 SEHNR and CDR2 FQNEAQ. V was cut back by 4 bases and J by 4 bases, leaving a gap of 16 bases between them. CDR3 length: 15 amino acids, cysteine to phenylalanine. Only the CDR3 region is kept as DNA, spanning 45 bases read in frame from base 1.

The TCR sequence derives from an adult with an advanced solid tumor such as melanoma, head and neck, liver or kidney cancer. In this chain, TRBV7-9 is recombined with TRBJ2-5; tentative D gene TRBD2, with 6 bases matching. The specimen was CD4+ or CD8+ T cells sorted from blood, collected in a trial of the OX40 agonist ivuxolimab. The sequence in DNA is TGTGCCAGCAGCTCTCCGGCCGGGGGAGGAGAGACCCAGTACTTC. It encodes CASSSPAGGGETQYF.